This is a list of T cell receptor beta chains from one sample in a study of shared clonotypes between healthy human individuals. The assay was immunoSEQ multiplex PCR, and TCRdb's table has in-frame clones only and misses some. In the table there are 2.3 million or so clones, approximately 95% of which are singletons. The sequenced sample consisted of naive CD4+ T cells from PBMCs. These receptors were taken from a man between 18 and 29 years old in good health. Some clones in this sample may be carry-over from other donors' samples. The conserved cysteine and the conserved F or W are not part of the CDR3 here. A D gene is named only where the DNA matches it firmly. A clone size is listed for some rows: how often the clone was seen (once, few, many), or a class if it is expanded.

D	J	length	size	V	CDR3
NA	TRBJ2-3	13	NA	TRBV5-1	ASSLTGSSPDTQY
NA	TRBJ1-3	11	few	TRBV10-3	AISGVNGNTIY
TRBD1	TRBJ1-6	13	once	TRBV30	AWRGGQAESSPLH
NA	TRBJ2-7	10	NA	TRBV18	ASSPLQGQQY
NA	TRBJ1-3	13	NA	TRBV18	ASSQGQQPLNTIY
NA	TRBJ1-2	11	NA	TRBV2	ASSDGPSYGYT
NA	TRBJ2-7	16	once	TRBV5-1	ANIMYPGEAGVAYEQY
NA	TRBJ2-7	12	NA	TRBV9	ASSPLIDRYEQY
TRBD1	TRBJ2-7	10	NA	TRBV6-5	ASSRQGGEQY
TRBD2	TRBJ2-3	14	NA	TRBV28	ASSELAGVPTDTQY
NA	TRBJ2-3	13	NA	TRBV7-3	ASSLEWGSTDTQY
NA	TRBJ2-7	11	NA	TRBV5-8	ASNLPRDYEQY
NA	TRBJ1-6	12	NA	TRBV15	ATSRQGNNSPLH
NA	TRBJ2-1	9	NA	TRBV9	ASSNRDSQF
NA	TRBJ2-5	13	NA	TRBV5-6	ASSLDGTRAKTQY
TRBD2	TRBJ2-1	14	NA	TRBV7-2	ASSLVWREGLNEQF
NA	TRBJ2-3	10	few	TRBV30	AWSRVGDTQY
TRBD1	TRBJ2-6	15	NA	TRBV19	ASTSPGQGAGANVLT
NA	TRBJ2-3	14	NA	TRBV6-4	ASSDSNREGTDTQY
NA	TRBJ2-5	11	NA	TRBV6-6	ASRERVMETQY
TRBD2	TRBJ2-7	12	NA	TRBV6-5	ASSQGLGPTGQY
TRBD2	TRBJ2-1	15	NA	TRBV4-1	ASRQVGTSGIYNEQF
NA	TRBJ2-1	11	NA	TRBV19	ASSTGRYNEQF
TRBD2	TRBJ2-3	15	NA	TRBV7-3	ASSPGTSGSSADTQY
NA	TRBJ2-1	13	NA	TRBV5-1	ASSSPAGGDNEQF
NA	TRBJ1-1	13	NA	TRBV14	ASSQSVRVGTEAF
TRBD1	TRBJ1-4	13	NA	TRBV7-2	ASSLSRGQGEKLF
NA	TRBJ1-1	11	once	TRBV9	ASKFVRNTEAF
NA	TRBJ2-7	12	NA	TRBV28	ASSDYSTAYEQY
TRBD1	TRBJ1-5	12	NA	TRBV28	ASSSGQGYEPQH
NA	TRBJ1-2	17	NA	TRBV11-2	ASSLDINKLRGKEEGYT
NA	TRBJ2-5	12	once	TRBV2	ASSALAVQETQY
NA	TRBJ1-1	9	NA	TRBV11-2	ASEFHTEAF
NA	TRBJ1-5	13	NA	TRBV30	AWSLKTAGNQPQH
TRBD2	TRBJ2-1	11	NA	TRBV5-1	ASSLSGISEQF
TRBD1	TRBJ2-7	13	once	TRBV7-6	ASSLSGTGAYEQY
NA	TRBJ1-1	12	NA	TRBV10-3	AIARQGPNTEAF
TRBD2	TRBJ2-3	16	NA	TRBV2	ASRKFTSGSEGVDTQY
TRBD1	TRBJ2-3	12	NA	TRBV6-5	ASRYRGGTDTQY
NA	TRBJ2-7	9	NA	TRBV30	AWTASYEQY
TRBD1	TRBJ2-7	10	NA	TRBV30	AWAGGPLEQY
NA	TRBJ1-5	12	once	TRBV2	ASSGGAGNQPQH
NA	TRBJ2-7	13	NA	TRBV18	ASSPPKRDSDEQY
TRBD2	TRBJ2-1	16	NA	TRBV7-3	ASSSFVLAGAGFSEQF
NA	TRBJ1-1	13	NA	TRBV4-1	ASSQDPGRDTEAF
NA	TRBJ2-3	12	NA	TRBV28	ASKQDQGRDTQY
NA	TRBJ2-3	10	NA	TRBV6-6	ASSPQAYTQY
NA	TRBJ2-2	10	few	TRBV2	APRGPTGELF
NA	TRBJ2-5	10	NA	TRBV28	ASSGWTETQY
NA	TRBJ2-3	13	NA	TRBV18	ASSHNDGATDTQY
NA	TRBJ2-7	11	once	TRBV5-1	ASSLSQGGEQY
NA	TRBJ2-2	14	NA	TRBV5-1	ASSLSPQGMPGELF
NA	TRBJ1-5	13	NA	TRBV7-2	ASSFLQGPNQPQH